Presented here are 17 T cell receptor beta chains from one specimen sequenced in a study of T cells in Graves' hyperthyroidism and ophthalmopathy. Researchers took RNA transcripts and amplified the TCR beta CDR3 regions from them. The HTBI set primed first-round TCR CDR3 RT-PCR. TCRdb fed the multiplex PCR reads into MiXCR, producing one record per CDR3 protein. The sample records some 500,000 distinct CDR3 sequences, roughly 24% being singletons. The sample was blood. The source of these receptors is a woman aged 25-40 years with Graves' ophthalmopathy.

The sample holds many counts of this clonotype. The chain joins TRBV29-1 to TRBJ2-4; the D gene is possibly TRBD2 (7 bases). Trimming stripped 7 bases from V and 8 bases from J, with 21 bases between. The germline gives CDR1 SQVTM, CDR2 ANQGSEA. This CDR3 is built from 14 residues. The DNA of the CDR3 is TGCAGCGCCGCAAGGGGGGGGCAGGGAGACATTCAGTACTTC. It encodes CSAARGGQGDIQYF. Looking up the rest from reference TRBV29-1 and TRBJ2-4 gives the full variable domain: SAVISQKPSRDICQRGTSLTIQCQVDSQVTMMFWYRQQPGQSLTLIATANQGSEATYESGFVIDKFPISRPNLTFSTLTVSNMSPEDSSIYLCSAARGGQGDIQYFGAGTRLSVL.

This clonotype showed up many times. This chain links TRBV6-1 with TRBJ1-1, with D tentatively TRBD1 (5 bases). The length of the CDR3 is 14 residues. Germline CDR1 is MNHNS and CDR2 is SASEGT. V was trimmed by 2 bases and J by 5 bases, leaving 12 bases between them. The CDR3 nucleotides are TGTGCCAGCAGTGAACACGGGGCTTGGACTGAAGCTTTCTTT. As protein: CASSEHGAWTEAFF.

This clonotype has at least ten counts. The gene calls are TRBV30 and TRBJ1-5, with D perhaps matching TRBD1 (6 bases). Germline V lookup: CDR1 GTSNPN, CDR2 SVGIG (reference sequence). The CDR3 is 13 amino acids. Trimming cost V 2 bases and J 7 bases, with 12 bases left between them. CDR3 sequence reads: CAWSLGHQQPQHF. CDR3 nucleotide sequence: TGTGCCTGGAGTTTGGGACATCAGCAGCCCCAGCATTTT.

V is TRBV6-5 and J is TRBJ1-2; D may be TRBD1 (6 bases). The CDR3 covers 13 residues. V was trimmed by 0 bases and J by 8 bases, leaving 10 bases between them. CDR1 and CDR2 from the germline V gene are MNHEY and SVGAGI. The CDR3 DNA reads TGTGCCAGCAGTTACTCCCAGGGGCAGGGCTACACCTTC. Translation gives CASSYSQGQGYTF.

This clonotype was observed at least ten times. The V gene is TRBV18, the J gene TRBJ2-7, with TRBD2 matching over 12 bases. This CDR3 is 16 amino acids long. With 3 bases clipped from V and 2 bases from J, the junction kept 5 bases outside the gene matches. Germline V gives CDR1 KGHSH, CDR2 LQKENI. The CDR3 loop is CASSPRLAGGTYEQYF. Written as DNA, the CDR3 is TGTGCCAGCTCACCTCGCCTAGCGGGGGGGACCTACGAGCAGTACTTC.

This clonotype was counted at least ten times. The V call is TRBV29-1, the J call TRBJ1-3; maybe TRBD1 (6 bases). CDR1 is SQVTM and CDR2 is ANQGSEA in the germline V gene. The CDR3 loop spans 14 amino acids. V gave up 4 bases and J gave up 0 bases, with 10 bases separating them. DNA for the CDR3: TGCAGCGTTGGGGGGGGCAACTCTGGAAACACCATATATTTT. Its translation is CSVGGGNSGNTIYF.

This clonotype occurred many times. J is TRBJ2-7 and V is TRBV7-6; 8 bases line up with TRBD2. The CDR3 is 15 residues long. After removal of 5 bases from V and 3 bases from J, the junction contained 9 bases not matched to a gene. Germline CDR1 is SGHVS and CDR2 is FNYEAQ. The CDR3 region is CASSPNYGGGYEQYF. The CDR3 nucleotides read TGTGCCAGCAGCCCCAACTACGGGGGGGGCTACGAGCAGTACTTC.

This clonotype came up many times. The V and J genes are TRBV6-1 and TRBJ1-2; D is unresolved. V was clipped by 1 base and J by 8 bases, with 11 bases between them. Germline V gene sequence: CDR1 MNHNS, CDR2 SASEGT. There are 13 residues in the CDR3. The CDR3 DNA reads as TGTGCCAGCAGTGAAGGCAGTTCCGGGGGCTACACCTTC. Its protein is CASSEGSSGGYTF.

The CDR3 sequence is CASSQEGSPVAFF. The CDR3 coding sequence is TGTGCCAGCAGCCAAGAGGGATCCCCGGTGGCTTTCTTT. The V gene is TRBV3-1, the J gene TRBJ1-1; D is undetermined. This CDR3 contains 13 residues. Trimming removed 0 bases at V and 11 bases at J, with 13 bases between. Germline V gene lookup returns CDR1 LGHDT and CDR2 YNNKEL (reference sequence).

This clonotype was detected ten times or more. The J gene is TRBJ2-7, the V gene TRBV20-1; TRBD1 is a possible D gene (6 bases). V shed 0 bases and J shed 5 bases, with 17 bases lying between them. The CDR3 is 15 amino acids. Germline loops: CDR1 DFQATT, CDR2 SNEGSKA (reference sequence). CDR3 coding DNA: TGCAGTGCTAGAGATGAAGACCCGCAGGGGAACGAGCAGTACTTC. It is translated as CSARDEDPQGNEQYF.

DNA of the CDR3: TGTGCCAGCAGTGAAGGAGGGAGGGGCCGGGCCCAGCATTTT. Translating it yields CASSEGGRGRAQHF. The chain is built from TRBV6-1 and TRBJ1-5, with D tentatively TRBD1 (5 bases). Germline CDR1 MNHNS, CDR2 SASEGT. Trimming stripped 1 base from V and 11 bases from J, with 15 bases between. CDR3 size: 14 residues.

This clonotype was seen repeatedly, ten times or more. CDR3 loop: CASSFWHSNYGYTF. The CDR3 DNA reads as TGTGCCAGCAGTTTTTGGCACTCTAACTATGGCTACACCTTC. This chain uses TRBV12-3 or TRBV12-4 with TRBJ1-2; D ambiguous. The CDR3 spans 14 residues. V lost 3 bases to trimming and J lost 0 bases, with 8 bases between them.

CDR3 protein: CASSSASGAEGEQYF. CDR3 coding DNA: TGTGCCAGCAGTTCGGCTAGCGGGGCAGAGGGCGAGCAGTACTTC. V usage is TRBV12-3 or TRBV12-4 and J usage is TRBJ2-7; 9 bases agree with TRBD2. J was trimmed by 6 bases and V by 4 bases; bases with no gene match: 10. The CDR3 is made up of 15 amino acids.

Only a few counts were recorded for this clonotype. The chain couples TRBV29-1 to TRBJ2-7; D tentatively reads TRBD1 or TRBD2 (7 bases each). CDR1 is SQVTM and CDR2 is ANQGSEA in the germline V gene. This CDR3 is 13 amino acids long. V was trimmed by 3 bases and J by 5 bases, leaving 14 bases between them. CDR3 nucleotide sequence: TGCAGCGTTGAGACAGGGAGGGAGAACGAGCAGTACTTC. As protein: CSVETGRENEQYF.

Ten or more counts support this clonotype. The rearrangement links TRBV15 to TRBJ1-2, with 7 bases that match TRBD1. Germline CDR1 reads LNHNV; CDR2 reads YYDKDF (reference sequence). Losses at the gene ends were 0 bases for V and 1 base for J; bases not matched to a gene: 5. This CDR3 has 16 residues. Here the CDR3 DNA reads TGTGCCACCAGCAGAGAAGGACAGGACTTTAACTATGGCTACACCTTC. The encoded protein is CATSREGQDFNYGYTF.

This clonotype was recorded at least ten times. The rearrangement uses TRBV7-2 and TRBJ1-2, with D possibly being TRBD1 (5 bases). Deletions cut 3 bases from V and 8 bases from J, with 16 bases between. The CDR3 length is 14 residues. Per the germline V gene, CDR1 is SGHTA and CDR2 is FQGNSA. This CDR3 is CASSFRQSWYGYTF. CDR3 DNA sequence: TGTGCCAGCAGCTTCCGACAGAGCTGGTACGGCTACACCTTC.

The CDR3 DNA sequence: TGCAGTGCGAACACTGAAGCTTTCTTT. Its translation: CSANTEAFF. This sequence joins TRBV20-1 and TRBJ1-1; D remains unclear. Trimming removed 6 bases at V and 1 base at J, with 0 bases between. Germline V gene lookup returns CDR1 DFQATT and CDR2 SNEGSKA (reference sequence). This CDR3 comprises 9 residues.